These 7 T cell receptor beta chains originate from one sample sequenced in a study of vaccination effects on CD4 cells after COVID-19. TCRdb keeps only in-frame clones here, not all; method: immunoSEQ multiplex PCR. The sample records about 63,000 clones, about 79% being singletons. Their antigens remain unidentified. Sequencing in the ViraFEST assay came after antigen-specific CD4+ T cells had been expanded with viral peptide pools, which were used to stimulate PBMC. CD4+ T cell isolation took place after more than eight days of culture. None of these healthy vaccinees had been infected with SARS-CoV-2 before vaccination. The sample consisted of CD4+ T cells from PBMCs cultured with HCoV-OC43 spike peptides, taken before COVID-19 vaccination. Described subset: HCoV-OC43 spike overlapping peptide pool stimulation. The source of these receptors is a human donor who received a COVID-19 vaccine.

The chain is built from TRBV5-1 and TRBJ2-2, with 8 bases that match TRBD1. CDR3 length: 15 residues. Germline lookup yields CDR1 SGHRS and CDR2 YFSETQ. With V trimmed by 4 bases and J by 5 bases, 7 bases remained unmatched. DNA of the CDR3: TGCGCCAGCAGCGGGCGCAGGGGGCGGACCGGGGAGCTGTTTTTT. This gives the protein CASSGRRGRTGELFF. Full variable domain (outside the CDR3, taken from reference TRBV5-1 and TRBJ2-2): KAGVTQTPRYLIKTRGQQVTLSCSPISGHRSVSWYQQTPGQGLQFLFEYFSETQRNKGNFPGRFSGRQFSNSRSEMNVSTLELGDSALYLCASSGRRGRTGELFFGEGSRLTVL.

The rearrangement joins TRBV6-1 to TRBJ1-1; D might be TRBD1 (6 bases). The germline V gene has CDR1 MNHNS and CDR2 SASEGT. The CDR3 length is 13 residues. V lost 3 bases to trimming and J lost 5 bases, with 10 bases between them. This chain's CDR3 is CASSDRGGTEAFF. In DNA form, the CDR3 reads TGTGCCAGCAGTGACAGGGGAGGTACTGAAGCTTTCTTT.

The chain couples TRBV5-1 to TRBJ2-2; 11 bases match TRBD1. Germline values: CDR1 SGHRS, CDR2 YFSETQ. V lost 2 bases, J lost 5 bases, and 5 bases stayed unmatched. The CDR3 consists of 16 residues. In DNA form, the CDR3 reads TGCGCCAGCAGCTTTCGACGGGACAGGGGGACCGGGGAGCTGTTTTTT. Encoded protein: CASSFRRDRGTGELFF.

This chain links TRBV11-2 with TRBJ1-2, with TRBD1 matching over 8 bases. The CDR3 consists of 14 residues. Germline CDR1 and CDR2: SGHAT and FQNNGV. Unmatched junction bases numbered 6, after V lost 1 base and J lost 8 bases. The DNA of the CDR3 is TGTGCCAGCAGCTTAGGACAGGGGAGCAGAGGCTACACCTTC. It translates to CASSLGQGSRGYTF.

The V gene is TRBV11-2, the J gene TRBJ1-6; D perhaps matches TRBD1 (5 bases). The CDR3 contains 14 residues. V gave up 5 bases and J gave up 14 bases, with 19 bases separating them. In germline, CDR1 is SGHAT, CDR2 FQNNGV. The CDR3 reads CASSEQVGKWALHF. DNA of the CDR3: TGTGCCAGCAGCGAACAGGTGGGGAAATGGGCCCTCCACTTT.

The chain carries TRBV30 and TRBJ2-5, with D possibly being TRBD2 (7 bases). The CDR3 length is 13 residues. Germline V gene sequence: CDR1 GTSNPN, CDR2 SVGIG (reference sequence). V was cut by 1 base and J by 8 bases, with 14 bases left in between. CDR3 sequence (DNA): TGTGCCTGGAGTGCCCGGGGGGCGCCCACCCAGTACTTC. Protein product: CAWSARGAPTQYF.

This chain joins TRBV25-1 and TRBJ1-1; TRBD1 is a possible D gene (6 bases). The germline V gene has CDR1 MGHDK and CDR2 SYGVNS. V lost 2 bases to trimming and J lost 6 bases, with 13 bases between them. The CDR3 runs 14 residues. The CDR3, as DNA: TGTGCCAGCAGTGAACCCGGGGGCTGGCCTGAAGCTTTCTTT. Protein sequence: CASSEPGGWPEAFF.